Listed below are T cell receptor beta chains from one sample, sequenced in a study of cytomegalovirus exposure and HLA in healthy donors. Produced via immunoSEQ multiplex PCR; TCRdb's table is partial and in-frame only. The sample shows about 74,000 clones, over 85% of them seen only once. The specimen sequenced was PBMCs. The receptor set was obtained from a young man in good health and CMV-seropositive. Both conserved end residues are trimmed from each CDR3. The order of the fields is V gene, CDR3 protein.

>TRBV6-4
ASSHIHEQY
>TRBV28
ASSYRVGMNTEAF
>TRBV6-1
ASSGRDAGELF
>TRBV5-1
ASSPTGTSSYEQY
>TRBV2
ASKGTSGTNEQF
>TRBV5-5
ASSRKDPSGHSYEQY
>TRBV9
ASSGGTGTGNTIY
>TRBV28
ASSSTSGGGTGELF
>TRBV15
ATSGYTGTGSYEQY
>TRBV13
ASSLRGTGGLYEQY
>TRBV30
AWSVGVTYEQY
>TRBV10-2
ASSERTGKDTEAF
>TRBV28
ASSSPRSGNTIY
>TRBV9
ASSVGGGGEQY
>TRBV6-1
ASTYRAPRTDTQY
>TRBV28
ASRSAGEFIDTQY
>TRBV9
ASSLGDSTYEQY
>TRBV5-5
ASSQAPLVISGNTIY
>TRBV5-8
ASTLTGDRVTETQY
>TRBV2
ASRSPSGRDEQF
>TRBV6-4
ASSDSAGNTDTQY
>TRBV4-1
ASSQDLKQGASEQY
>TRBV5-6
ASSGAGRPNEKLF
>TRBV5-5
ASSLGPSGRGGYNEQF
>TRBV6-5
ASSHSTVPSGNTIY
>TRBV5-1
ASSLGGHGEKLF
>TRBV5-5
ASSLEGAYEQY
>TRBV19
ASSPDRGLGNTEAF
>TRBV5-4
ASSPPIETDTQY
>TRBV2
ASSGRGADRDTQY
>TRBV28
ASRVGHTKGLYEQY
>TRBV5-1
ASSRDPQNTGELF
>TRBV28
ASSLVREPHEQY
>TRBV7-2
ASSQNRDTEAF
>TRBV18
ASSERLAKYQETQY
>TRBV28
ASSLLETGNYGYT
>TRBV28
ASSSQTGFGETQY
>TRBV7-8
ASSSTAGATYEQY
>TRBV10-3
ATGRGYQETQY
>TRBV18
ASSPRGGGTYEQY
>TRBV6-1
ASLWGAGGSYEQY
>TRBV28
ASSTGTSEQY
>TRBV5-1
ASSLDRRGTPGELF
>TRBV6-1
ASTAGEGQF
>TRBV28
ASSFVAGVREQY
>TRBV28
ASRSYAGTGVNEQY
>TRBV27
ASSGLAGGPDEKLF
>TRBV5-1
ASSLDRATDTQY
>TRBV5-5
ASSAGTRRIYEQY
>TRBV9
ASSVVGLAGGFNEQF
>TRBV2
ASRAGLYEQF